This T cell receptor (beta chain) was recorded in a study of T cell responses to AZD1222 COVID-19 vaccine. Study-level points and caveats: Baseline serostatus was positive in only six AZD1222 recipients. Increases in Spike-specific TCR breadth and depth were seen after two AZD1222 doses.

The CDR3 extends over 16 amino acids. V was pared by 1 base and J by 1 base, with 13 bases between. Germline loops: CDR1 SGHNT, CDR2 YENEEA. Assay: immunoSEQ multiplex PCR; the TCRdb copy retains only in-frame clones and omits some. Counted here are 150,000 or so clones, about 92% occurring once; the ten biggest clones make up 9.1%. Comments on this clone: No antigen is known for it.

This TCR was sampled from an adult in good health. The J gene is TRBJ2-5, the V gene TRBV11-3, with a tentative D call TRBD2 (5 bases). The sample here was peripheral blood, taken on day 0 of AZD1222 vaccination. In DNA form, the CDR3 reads TGTGCCAGCAGCTTAGGGGCGGGTGGGGTCCAAGAGACCCAGTACTTC. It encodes CASSLGAGGVQETQYF.